This TCR beta chain derives from a study of identical twins. This clonotype was detected ten times or more. TCRdb processed the 5' RACE reads anew with MiXCR; each CDR3 protein has one entry. The sample carries approximately 260,000 distinct CDR3 sequences, about 8% recorded once. V was clipped by 2 bases and J by 3 bases; unmatched bases: 4. Germline-derived CDR1 and CDR2 are MGHRA and YSYEKL. This CDR3 spans 17 amino acids. Separately, the same data were catalogued under a study of yellow fever vaccine responses in identical twins.

Sequencing was performed on CD8+ T cells sorted from blood. V gene TRBV4-1 combines with J gene TRBJ2-3, with 14 bases that match TRBD2. The source of this sequence is a woman between 18 and 29 years old in good health. The CDR3 loop is CASSQPGTSGRTDTQYF. CDR3 sequence (DNA): TGCGCCAGCAGCCAACCCGGGACTAGCGGGAGAACAGATACGCAGTATTTT.